This is a list of T cell receptor beta chains from one sample in a study of blood T cells in healthy people across ages. One entry per CDR3 protein results from TCRdb running MiXCR on the 5' RACE reads. This table has approximately 1.5 million distinct CDR3 sequences, roughly 30% appearing once. Sample: blood. These receptors all stem from a woman in her 30s in good health. CDR3s include the opening cysteine and the closing phenylalanine or tryptophan. A D gene is named only where the DNA matches it firmly. Not every row has a clone size; where given, it reads once, few, many or a size class.

TRBV20-1,many,TRBD2,TRBJ2-1,TGCAGTGCTGGCATTAGCGGGAGGGACGACAATGAGCAGTTCTTC,CSAGISGRDDNEQFF
TRBV6-1,-,TRBD2,TRBJ2-7,TGTGCCAGCAGTGGGGCGACTAGCGGGCCCTACGAGCAGTACTTC,CASSGATSGPYEQYF
TRBV5-1,few,-,TRBJ1-4,TGCGCCAGCAGCCCCCGGCTAGTCACAACTAATGAAAAACTGTTTTTT,CASSPRLVTTNEKLFF
TRBV7-9,-,-,TRBJ2-1,TGTGCCAGCAGCTTAAAGTTGGGCGGGGGCCCTGCCCGCTACAATGAGCAGTTCTTC,CASSLKLGGGPARYNEQFF
TRBV6-2/TRBV6-3,-,-,TRBJ1-1,TGTGCCAGCAGTTGGGCAAAAGACCCGGACCCGAACACTGAAGCTTTCTTT,CASSWAKDPDPNTEAFF
TRBV27,once,-,TRBJ2-1,TGTGCCAGCAGTTTATCCGCCGGAGGCTTCTACTACAATGAGCAGTTCTTC,CASSLSAGGFYYNEQFF
TRBV7-2,-,TRBD1,TRBJ1-1,TGTGCCAGCAGCCTACCCGGGAAGGGGGCGGACACCGAAGCTTTCTTT,CASSLPGKGADTEAFF
TRBV5-1,-,TRBD1,TRBJ1-1,TGCGCCAGCAGCTTGGGGGGAGACAGGGGCGGTGAAGCTTTCTTT,CASSLGGDRGGEAFF
TRBV5-1,-,TRBD1,TRBJ2-7,TGCGCCAACAGCTTGACGGGACAGGGTGCGTACGAGCAGTACTTC,CANSLTGQGAYEQYF
TRBV4-1,-,-,TRBJ2-1,TGCGCCAGCAGCCAAGTTTCTCTGAACAATGAGCAGTTCTTC,CASSQVSLNNEQFF
TRBV6-2/TRBV6-3,-,TRBD2,TRBJ2-6,TGTGCCAGCAGTCACTCAAAGGGGAGGGGCGCTGGGGCCAACGTCCTGACTTTC,CASSHSKGRGAGANVLTF